This passage covers 12 T cell receptor beta chains from one sample sequenced in a study of cytomegalovirus exposure and HLA in healthy donors. It was with 60 Vbeta and 13 Jbeta primers that the PCR ran. The repertoire was sequenced with immunoSEQ multiplex PCR; TCRdb's copy has only in-frame clones and lacks some. The repertoire holds tens of thousands of clones, with 80% as singletons. Sequencing was performed on PBMCs. The receptors were sampled from a male donor in good health and CMV-seronegative.

A single count supports this clone. The V and J genes are TRBV5-1 and TRBJ2-5; no definite D call. The length of the CDR3 is 12 residues. The germline V gene encodes CDR1 SGHRS and CDR2 YFSETQ. V dropped 1 base and J dropped 2 bases, with 3 bases sitting between them. CDR3 DNA: TGCGCCAGCAGCTTGCGGCAAGAGACCCAGTACTTC. The encoded protein is CASSLRQETQYF.

In its sample, this clone was seen once. This chain connects TRBV6-1 to TRBJ2-7; 8 bases map to TRBD1. This CDR3 spans 15 amino acids. Germline V CDR1 and CDR2: MNHNS, SASEGT. V was pared by 6 bases and J by 5 bases, with 12 bases of the junction left unmatched. The CDR3 DNA follows: TGTGCCAGCAGCATTACGTCGGACAGGGACCACGAGCAGTACTTC. This translates into CASSITSDRDHEQYF.

Worth noting for this clone: The junction differs from germline at one of its ends, possibly a read error. CDR3 coding DNA: TGTGCCAGTACTATAAGTTGGACAGGTCGCAATCAGCCCCAGCATTTT. It is translated as CASTISWTGRNQPQHF. The V and J genes are TRBV19 and TRBJ1-5; 7 nucleotides agree with TRBD1. This CDR3 spans 16 amino acids. The germline gives CDR1 LNHDA, CDR2 SQIVND (reference sequence).

The chain couples TRBV5-8 to TRBJ2-3; D is unclear. V was shortened by 3 bases and J by 0 bases, with 8 bases between the two germline ends. Germline lookup yields CDR1 SGHTS and CDR2 YDEGEE. The CDR3 totals 14 residues. This CDR3 is CASSSPVSTDTQYF. Here the CDR3 DNA reads TGTGCCAGCAGCTCCCCGGTCAGCACAGATACGCAGTATTTT.

The V call is TRBV7-8, the J call TRBJ1-2; 7 bases map to TRBD1. The CDR3 is 13 amino acids. Germline V gene lookup returns CDR1 SGHVS and CDR2 FQNEAQ. The V gene end was trimmed by 5 bases and the J gene end by 1 base; junction bases not matched to a gene: 1. The CDR3 spells CASSGDSNYGYTF. CDR3 nucleotide sequence: TGTGCCAGCAGCGGGGACAGTAACTATGGCTACACCTTC.

The chain employs TRBV27 and TRBJ1-1, with D perhaps matching TRBD1 (6 bases). Germline CDR1 and CDR2: MNHEY and SMNVEV (reference sequence). The CDR3 length is 13 residues. Trimming cost V 6 bases and J 4 bases, with 12 bases left between them. CDR3 nucleotides: TGTGCCAGCAGCCCACAGGGTCCCACTGAAGCTTTCTTT. Translating it yields CASSPQGPTEAFF.

The chain recombines TRBV7-2 with TRBJ2-2; 12 nucleotides line up with TRBD2. CDR3 length: 18 residues. V shed 0 bases and J 0 bases; nucleotides not matched to a gene: 2. Germline loops: CDR1 SGHTA, CDR2 FQGNSA. In nucleotides, the CDR3 is TGTGCCAGCAGCTTAGCCCTAGCGGGGGGGGCGAACACCGGGGAGCTGTTTTTT. Amino acid sequence: CASSLALAGGANTGELFF.

This clone has only a few counts. The V and J genes are TRBV25-1 and TRBJ1-2; D perhaps matches TRBD1 (5 bases). Germline V lookup: CDR1 MGHDK, CDR2 SYGVNS. V dropped 3 bases and J dropped 8 bases, with 13 bases sitting between them. This CDR3 contains 13 residues. The CDR3 coding sequence is TGTGCCAGCAGTGATTACGGGGCGGGAGGCTACACCTTC. Translation: CASSDYGAGGYTF.

The V gene is TRBV6-5, the J gene TRBJ2-3; 7 bases agree with TRBD1. J was trimmed by 1 base and V by 4 bases; bases with no gene match: 5. Germline V CDR1 and CDR2: MNHEY, SVGAGI. This CDR3 is 15 amino acids long. The CDR3 DNA reads TGTGCCAGCAGTTTCCGGGACAGCGGCACAGATACGCAGTATTTT. This codes for CASSFRDSGTDTQYF.

This chain links TRBV6-6 with TRBJ2-7, with D possibly matching TRBD1 (6 bases). Germline values: CDR1 MNHNY, CDR2 SVGAGI (reference sequence). Trimming removed 0 bases from V and 4 bases from J, with 16 bases in between. The CDR3 is 16 amino acids. The CDR3 protein is CASSYSLGTPTYEQYF. The CDR3 nucleotides are TGTGCCAGCAGTTACTCCCTAGGGACACCGACATACGAGCAGTACTTC.

The rearrangement links TRBV14 to TRBJ2-7, with D possibly matching TRBD2 (5 bases). This CDR3 has 12 amino acids. V lost 5 bases to trimming and J lost 3 bases, with 8 bases between them. Germline assignment: CDR1 SGHDN and CDR2 FVKESK. The CDR3 region is CASSEGFYEQYF. The CDR3 DNA is TGTGCCAGCAGCGAGGGTTTCTACGAGCAGTACTTC.

In nucleotides, the CDR3 is TGTGCCTGGAGTCCAGGGGGCTCACCCCTCCACTTT. Encoded protein: CAWSPGGSPLHF. The genes are TRBV30 and TRBJ1-6; 8 nucleotides align to TRBD1. CDR3 length: 12 amino acids. Germline V gene sequence: CDR1 GTSNPN, CDR2 SVGIG (reference sequence). V dropped 2 bases and J dropped 10; count of bases not matched to a gene: 1.